Following are 9 T cell receptor beta chains from one sample sequenced in a study of human T cells and chemical hapten exposure (dated by TCRdb to the early 2020s). The sample's time point label, in plain terms: patch test 2, 6 weeks after DPC sensitization. This specimen's treatment or condition label, interpreted: therapeutic diphenylcyclopropenone sensitization with weekly scalp DPC. The library was generated by RACE. The sequencing machine was a NextSeq 500. TCRdb reworked the public reads: Q25 trimming with fastp, MiXCR clone assembly, productive beta chains retained. Rows merge per CDR3 protein into single entries with the most common DNA and genes. Across this sample there are some 96,000 distinct CDR3 sequences, with 9.3% seen only once. More than 2% of the sample rests with the top ten. The sequenced sample was whole blood, obtained in connection with sensitization to the hapten diphenylcyclopropenone (DPC). These receptors were collected from a woman aged 40 to 50 with alopecia areata. Some clones in this sample may be carry-over from other donors' samples.

This clonotype was picked up many times. The chain combines TRBV18 with TRBJ1-4; D gene ambiguous. This CDR3 has 17 amino acids. Trimming cost V 0 bases and J 3 bases, with 14 bases left between them. Germline assignment: CDR1 KGHSH and CDR2 LQKENI. CDR3 loop: CASSPPGPGRPNEKLFF. CDR3 nucleotide sequence: TGTGCCAGCTCACCACCGGGCCCCGGACGGCCTAATGAAAAACTGTTTTTT.

This clonotype was seen ten or more times. This chain connects TRBV20-1 to TRBJ2-7; D remains ambiguous. The V end was cut by 1 base, the J end by 0 bases, with 7 bases between. This CDR3 region has 13 residues. Germline-derived CDR1 and CDR2 are DFQATT and SNEGSKA (reference sequence). CDR3 loop: CSARAEASYEQYF. The DNA of the CDR3 is TGCAGTGCTAGAGCTGAAGCCTCCTACGAGCAGTACTTC.

This clonotype was counted ten times or more. V and J are TRBV28 and TRBJ2-2; 12 bases are a match to TRBD2. CDR1 is MDHEN, CDR2 SYDVKM, per germline. This CDR3 region has 19 residues. V lost 3 bases and J lost 0; bases outside the gene matches: 8. CDR3 loop: CASSFLPTSGRSNTGELFF. CDR3 nucleotide sequence: TGTGCCAGCAGTTTTCTACCAACTAGCGGGAGGTCGAACACCGGGGAGCTGTTTTTT.

This clonotype appeared a few times. The chain is built from TRBV3-1 and TRBJ1-6; TRBD1 agrees at 8 bases. Germline trimming cut 1 base from V and 6 bases from J; bases unmatched to any gene: 2. Per the germline V gene, CDR1 is LGHDT and CDR2 is YNNKEL (reference sequence). CDR3 length: 15 amino acids. The CDR3 reads CASSQGQGSNSPLHF. Written as DNA, the CDR3 is TGTGCCAGCAGCCAAGGACAGGGGTCTAATTCACCCCTCCACTTT.

This clonotype has a count of ten or more. The chain is built from TRBV7-2 and TRBJ2-1, with a possible D match to TRBD2 (6 bases). With 1 base removed from V and 2 bases from J, the gap between germline ends came to 9 bases. The germline CDR1 and CDR2 sequences are SGHTA and FQGNSA. There are 15 residues in the CDR3. The CDR3 DNA reads TGTGCCAGCAGCTTAGATGTAGCGGCCTACAATGAGCAGTTCTTC. It is translated as CASSLDVAAYNEQFF.

The V call is TRBV20-1, the J call TRBJ1-1; 8 bases are a match to TRBD1. Per germline, CDR1 DFQATT and CDR2 SNEGSKA (reference sequence). V shed 5 bases, J shed 1 base, and the junction held 3 bases outside the gene matches. The CDR3 contains 13 residues. In nucleotides, the CDR3 is TGCAGTGCTGACAGGGGATCGAACACTGAAGCTTTCTTT. This encodes CSADRGSNTEAFF.

The table lists this clonotype with many counts. The chain recombines TRBV3-1 with TRBJ2-1; TRBD2 matches at 11 bases. Germline V gene data show CDR1 as LGHDT and CDR2 as YNNKEL (reference sequence). The V gene end was trimmed by 4 bases and the J gene end by 9 bases; junction bases not matched to a gene: 5. This CDR3 contains 14 residues. CDR3 coding DNA: TGTGCCAGCAGCCCAACTAGCGGGAGCGGTGAGCAGTTCTTC. Translation: CASSPTSGSGEQFF.

A few counts support this clonotype. The chain uses TRBV18 and TRBJ1-5; perhaps TRBD1 as D (6 bases). V was cut by 6 bases and J by 3 bases, with 15 bases left in between. This CDR3 has 15 residues. Germline loops: CDR1 KGHSH, CDR2 LQKENI. The CDR3 spells CASSVTGPPNQPQHF. As DNA, the CDR3 is TGTGCCAGCTCGGTTACAGGGCCCCCCAATCAGCCCCAGCATTTT.

This clonotype came up many times. J is TRBJ2-3 and V is TRBV9; a possible D gene is TRBD2 (5 bases). Germline V gene data show CDR1 as SGDLS and CDR2 as YYNGEE. V was cut by 0 bases and J by 4 bases, with 12 bases left in between. The CDR3 contains 15 residues. This chain's CDR3 is CASSVGPAVPDTQYF. CDR3 nucleotide sequence: TGTGCCAGCAGCGTAGGTCCAGCGGTCCCAGATACGCAGTATTTT. Using reference TRBV9 and TRBJ2-3 for the parts outside the CDR3, the full variable domain is DSGVTQTPKHLITATGQRVTLRCSPRSGDLSVYWYQQSLDQGLQFLIQYYNGEERAKGNILERFSAQQFPDLHSELNLSSLELGDSALYFCASSVGPAVPDTQYFGPGTRLTVL.